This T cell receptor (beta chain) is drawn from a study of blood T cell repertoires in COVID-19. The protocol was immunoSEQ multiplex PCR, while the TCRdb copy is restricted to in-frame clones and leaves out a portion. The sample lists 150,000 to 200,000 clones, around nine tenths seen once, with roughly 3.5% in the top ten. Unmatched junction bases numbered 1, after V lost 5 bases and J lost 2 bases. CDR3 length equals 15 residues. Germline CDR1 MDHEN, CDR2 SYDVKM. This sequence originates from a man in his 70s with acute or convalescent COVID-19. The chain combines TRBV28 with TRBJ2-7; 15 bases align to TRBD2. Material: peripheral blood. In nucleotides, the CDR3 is TGTGCCAGCAGTAGGACTAGCGGGAGGGCCTACGAGCAGTACTTC. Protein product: CASSRTSGRAYEQYF.